The T cell receptor (beta chain) under discussion was sequenced for a study of cytomegalovirus exposure and HLA in healthy donors. Overall study results and limits: Segments of the TCR beta V type were, in most cases, productive about 90% or about 30% of the time in an earlier analysis.

As concerns this clone: Its matching antigen is unknown.

PCR primers comprised 60 Vbeta and 13 Jbeta primers. Clones were read by immunoSEQ multiplex PCR, and TCRdb kept only the in-frame ones, dropping some. The sample has about 77,000 clones; the top ten hold roughly 13%. The CDR3 spans 14 residues. Trimming removed 6 bases from V and 8 bases from J, with 16 bases in between. Looked up from germline, CDR1 is MNHNS and CDR2 is SASEGT. Source material: PBMCs. This clonotype originated in a man aged 45-65 years in good health and CMV-seropositive. V and J are TRBV6-1 and TRBJ1-4, with unresolved D. The CDR3 here is CASSQEGRREKLFF. DNA for the CDR3: TGTGCCAGCAGCCAAGAGGGCCGGCGCGAAAAACTGTTTTTT.